This paragraph covers one T cell receptor beta chain sequence. Its antigen is not yet known. Per-base quality was not reported, and no clone a single base away is much larger than it. Reading from cysteine to phenylalanine, the CDR3 counts 16 amino acids. The CDR3 DNA has 48 bases and is translated from base 1. After removal of 4 bases from V and 7 bases from J, the junction retains 5 bases not matched to a gene. Based on the germline V gene, the CDR1 and CDR2 sequences are MNHNS and SASEGT. The sample originates from a study of blood T cell repertoires in COVID-19 (dated by TCRdb to 2019 to 2021). Background on the whole study: Samples covering the acute and convalescent phases of COVID-19 were provided by collaborators in the United States, Italy and Spain. The prospective study material was composed of cDNA or gDNA derived from T cells, B-cell-depleted T cells, or PBMCs. Deeply sampled blood TCRbeta repertoires from subjects exposed to, actively infected with, or recovered from COVID-19 were included in the dataset. The repertoires were made available in a free public database intended to serve as a resource for research on the immune response to SARS-CoV-2. The samples were drawn from two sources: the first 160 participants of the ongoing ImmuneRACE study, and over 950 subjects contributed by 6 global collaborators. Sample metadata almost always included a de-identified subject ID, COVID-19 status, age in years and sex. Where available, HLA class I and class II types were taken from metadata supplied by the sample provider and were not determined by assay-based typing.

TCRbeta CDR3 regions were amplified from genomic DNA by means of the immunoSEQ Assay, a bias-controlled multiplex PCR. Concerning the study's data processing: The number of nucleated cells in each sample was estimated from the amplification of reference gene primers within the assay. To quantify the absolute abundance of each unique TCRbeta CDR3 rearrangement, sequence reads were collapsed and filtered. Productive Simpson clonality was computed per sample as the square root of Simpson's diversity index over productive rearrangements. Entries here come from immuneACCESS through TCRdb and include only in-frame sequences with V and J called. Some clones fail to appear in such tables; in the studies checked, an unresolved V gene covers under half of the shortfall, and the cause of the remainder is unknown. The V and J calls and clone size were taken over from that table, and D and trimming were inferred from the DNA. The sample yields about 210,000 clones; 84% were counted once. Around 7.3% of the sample is in the top ten clones.

Whole blood was collected in K2EDTA tubes by collaborating institutions according to the institutions' own protocols. For TCRbeta analysis, collaborator samples were shipped as frozen whole blood, as isolated PBMCs, or as DNA extracted from either sample type. The full study reports these points: The amount of clinical and demographic metadata varied by source and participant and was provided uncurated.

The sequence links TRBV6-1 to TRBJ2-2, with 14 central nucleotides matching TRBD2. This receptor was obtained from a woman between 45 and 60 years old with active or convalescent COVID-19. The specimen sequenced was peripheral blood. CDR3 region: CASSGTSGRTVGELFF. The nucleotide sequence reads TGTGCCAGCAGTGGGACTAGCGGGAGGACGGTCGGGGAGCTGTTTTTT.